The 25 T cell receptor beta chains below come from one sample, sequenced in a study of vaccination effects on CD4 cells after COVID-19. Ahead of sequencing, the ViraFEST assay grew antigen-specific CD4+ T cells using viral peptide pools. The authors isolated CD4+ T cells after around 10 days of culture. Absence of prior SARS-CoV-2 infection characterized the vaccine recipients, who showed negative nucleocapsid antibodies. Repertoires were generated with immunoSEQ multiplex PCR, while TCRdb's copy carries only in-frame clones and drops some. The sample consists of roughly 75,000 clones, under 75% of them appearing once. Their recognized antigens are unknown. Here the sequenced sample was CD4+ T cells from PBMCs cultured with HCoV-OC43 spike peptides, taken before COVID-19 vaccination. Subset reported: HCoV-OC43 spike overlapping peptide pool stimulation. Receptor source: a human donor who received a COVID-19 vaccine.

This rearrangement joins TRBV30 to TRBJ2-1; 9 nucleotides match TRBD2. The CDR3 is 15 residues long. V gave up 4 bases and J gave up 4 bases; unmatched junction bases: 8. Germline-derived CDR1 and CDR2 are GTSNPN and SVGIG (reference sequence). This CDR3 reads CAWIRSGGLYNEQFF. DNA of the CDR3: TGTGCCTGGATTAGAAGCGGGGGGCTGTACAATGAGCAGTTCTTC.

The rearrangement uses TRBV5-1 and TRBJ2-1, with no clear D. Trimming removed 0 bases from V and 0 bases from J, with 7 bases in between. CDR3 length equals 15 residues. Germline values: CDR1 SGHRS, CDR2 YFSETQ. The CDR3 protein is CASSLAANSYNEQFF. The CDR3 DNA reads as TGCGCCAGCAGCTTGGCAGCTAACTCCTACAATGAGCAGTTCTTC. Looking up the rest from reference TRBV5-1 and TRBJ2-1 gives the full variable domain: KAGVTQTPRYLIKTRGQQVTLSCSPISGHRSVSWYQQTPGQGLQFLFEYFSETQRNKGNFPGRFSGRQFSNSRSEMNVSTLELGDSALYLCASSLAANSYNEQFFGPGTRLTVL.

V and J are TRBV18 and TRBJ2-3; no firm D call. V gave up 1 base and J gave up 4 bases, with 12 bases separating them. Germline V CDR1 and CDR2: KGHSH, LQKENI. The CDR3 extends over 15 amino acids. For the CDR3, the DNA is TGTGCCAGCTCACCACGCTATTCCCTTGCAGATACGCAGTATTTT. It is translated as CASSPRYSLADTQYF.

A few counts support this clone. The genes are TRBV9 and TRBJ1-2; TRBD1 aligns across 8 bases. V trimming: 4 bases; J trimming: 4 bases; junction bases outside the gene matches: 9. The CDR3 length is 15 residues. Looked up from germline, CDR1 is SGDLS and CDR2 is YYNGEE. The CDR3 region is CASSLGTGGGYGYTF. In DNA, the CDR3 is TGTGCCAGCAGCCTAGGGACAGGTGGTGGCTATGGCTACACCTTC.

The chain uses TRBV6-5 and TRBJ2-2, with D unclear. The V end lost 5 bases, the J end lost 5 bases, and 15 bases lay between the germline ends. The CDR3 is 15 amino acids. Germline values: CDR1 MNHEY, CDR2 SVGAGI. CDR3 nucleotides: TGTGCCAGCAGTAGAACCGCGAGCCTTACCGGGGAGCTGTTTTTT. Protein sequence: CASSRTASLTGELFF.

This clone was seen a handful of times. The rearrangement links TRBV7-3 to TRBJ1-6; no reliable D call. Germline CDR1 is SGHTA and CDR2 is FQGTGA. The CDR3 spans 14 residues. V was shortened by 3 bases and J by 8 bases, with 11 bases between the two germline ends. The CDR3 DNA sequence: TGTGCCAGCAGCTTTAAGGGAGGCGATTCACCCCTCCACTTT. This codes for CASSFKGGDSPLHF.

This clone came up once. V is TRBV10-2 and J is TRBJ2-5; 11 bases are a match to TRBD2. The CDR3 contains 14 residues. Losses at the gene ends were 6 bases for V and 5 bases for J; bases not matched to a gene: 5. The germline V gene has CDR1 WSHSY and CDR2 SAAADI. As DNA, the CDR3 is TGCGCCAGCAGAACCATAGCGGGGGGGGAGACCCAGTACTTC. Encoded protein: CASRTIAGGETQYF.

The chain links TRBV4-3 to TRBJ2-1; possibly TRBD1 for D (6 bases). Germline V lookup: CDR1 LGHNA, CDR2 YSLEER. This CDR3 has 18 residues. Trimming left V 4 bases short and J 5 bases short, with 24 bases between. CDR3 loop: CASSPNPPTGYVDNEQFF. The CDR3, as DNA: TGCGCCAGCAGCCCTAATCCCCCTACAGGGTACGTCGACAATGAGCAGTTCTTC.

This clone appeared a few times. The J gene is TRBJ2-2, the V gene TRBV27; 8 positions agree with TRBD2. V shed 4 bases, J shed 4 bases, and the junction held 8 bases outside the gene matches. Germline CDR1 is MNHEY and CDR2 is SMNVEV (reference sequence). The CDR3 contains 16 residues. Here the CDR3 DNA reads TGTGCCAGCAGTTACGCCGGGACTAGGCGCACCGGGGAGCTGTTTTTT. This codes for CASSYAGTRRTGELFF.

The chain joins TRBV29-1 to TRBJ2-3, with 14 bases that match TRBD2. The length of the CDR3 is 15 residues. Looked up from germline, CDR1 is SQVTM and CDR2 is ANQGSEA. J gave up 4 bases and V 2 bases, and 2 bases lay outside the gene matches. As DNA, the CDR3 is TGCAGCGTTGAAAAGACTAGCGGGGGGGCAGATACGCAGTATTTT. This gives the protein CSVEKTSGGADTQYF.

The J gene is TRBJ2-1, the V gene TRBV5-5; D might be TRBD2 (5 bases). The CDR3 has 14 residues. The germline CDR1 and CDR2 sequences are SGHKS and YYEKEE (reference sequence). V was pared by 4 bases and J by 6 bases, with 14 bases between. CDR3: CASSHGLILNEQFF. CDR3 in DNA: TGTGCCAGCAGCCACGGACTGATACTCAATGAGCAGTTCTTC.

The chain combines TRBV5-1 with TRBJ1-2, with a possible D match to TRBD1 (5 bases). Per germline, CDR1 SGHRS and CDR2 YFSETQ. CDR3 length: 13 residues. V lost 0 bases and J lost 8, with 11 bases in between. The CDR3 protein is CASSLGSGDGYTF. The CDR3 bases are TGCGCCAGCAGCTTGGGTTCCGGGGACGGCTACACCTTC.

This clone was recorded a few times. The chain uses TRBV19 and TRBJ1-1; D uncertain. CDR1 and CDR2 from the germline V gene are LNHDA and SQIVND (reference sequence). The CDR3 spans 12 residues. The V end was cut by 8 bases, the J end by 1 base, with 8 bases between. The CDR3 sequence: CASLNRNTEAFF. CDR3 bases: TGTGCCAGTCTGAACAGGAACACTGAAGCTTTCTTT. The variable domain in full, completed from reference TRBV19 and TRBJ1-1, reads DGGITQSPKYLFRKEGQNVTLSCEQNLNHDAMYWYRQDPGQGLRLIYYSQIVNDFQKGDIAEGYSVSREKKESFPLTVTSAQKNPTAFYLCASLNRNTEAFFGQGTRLTVV.

The chain carries TRBV10-3 and TRBJ2-5, with a tentative D call TRBD1 (6 bases). Germline V lookup: CDR1 ENHRY, CDR2 SYGVKD. The V gene lost 8 bases and the J gene lost 1 base, with 8 bases spanning the gap. The CDR3 runs to 12 residues. The CDR3 bases are TGTGCCATCCAGGGGCTCCAAGAGACCCAGTACTTC. This translates into CAIQGLQETQYF.

This clone showed up just a few times. The chain recombines TRBV21-1 with TRBJ1-2. TRBV21-1 is designated a pseudogene. The CDR3 loop spans 12 amino acids. CDR3 sequence reads: CASSPILYGYTF. CDR3 in DNA: TGTGCCAGCAGCCCTATCCTCTATGGCTACACCTTC.

The rearrangement joins TRBV9 to TRBJ2-3; 7 nucleotides match TRBD2. The CDR3 loop spans 14 amino acids. Germline V gene data show CDR1 as SGDLS and CDR2 as YYNGEE. With 4 bases clipped from V and 2 bases from J, the junction kept 4 bases outside the gene matches. Here the CDR3 DNA reads TGTGCCAGCAGCTCGGGAGGACCCACAGATACGCAGTATTTT. It codes for CASSSGGPTDTQYF.

V and J are TRBV12-3 or TRBV12-4 and TRBJ1-2; 7 positions agree with TRBD1. The CDR3 totals 13 residues. Losses at the gene ends were 5 bases for V and 4 bases for J; bases not matched to a gene: 4. CDR3 DNA sequence: TGTGCCAGCAGTCCCGACAGGGCCTATGGCTACACCTTC. Protein sequence: CASSPDRAYGYTF.

CDR3 residues: CASSLGGGVSTGELFF. In DNA, the CDR3 is TGCGCCAGCAGCCTCGGTGGTGGGGTTAGCACCGGGGAGCTGTTTTTT. The V and J genes are TRBV4-3 and TRBJ2-2, with D unresolved. The CDR3 contains 16 residues. V was cut by 4 bases and J by 4 bases, with 16 bases left in between. Germline CDR1 and CDR2: LGHNA and YSLEER.

This sequence joins TRBV7-3 and TRBJ2-3; D is undetermined. There are 15 residues in the CDR3. V was cut by 2 bases and J by 2 bases, with 11 bases left in between. CDR1 SGHTA and CDR2 FQGTGA come from the germline V gene. This CDR3 reads CASSLFHTNTDTQYF. The CDR3 DNA sequence: TGTGCCAGCAGCTTATTCCACACAAACACAGATACGCAGTATTTT.

The chain has TRBV6-1 and TRBJ1-2; D gene unclear. Germline V gives CDR1 MNHNS, CDR2 SASEGT. The V end was cut by 2 bases, the J end by 4 bases, with 14 bases between. The CDR3 has 15 amino acids. CDR3 amino acids: CASSEPVRDAYGYTF. DNA for the CDR3: TGTGCCAGCAGTGAACCGGTGCGGGATGCCTATGGCTACACCTTC.

This clone was detected only once. The chain recombines TRBV7-3 with TRBJ2-3, with 7 nucleotides matching TRBD2. The germline gives CDR1 SGHTA, CDR2 FQGTGA. Unmatched junction bases numbered 12, after V lost 5 bases and J lost 4 bases. The CDR3 consists of 16 residues. The chain's CDR3 is CASSAWEGRGADTQYF. The CDR3 nucleotides read TGTGCCAGCAGCGCCTGGGAGGGGCGGGGTGCAGATACGCAGTATTTT.

V usage is TRBV4-1 and J usage is TRBJ2-1; TRBD1 matches 9 bases. The CDR3 consists of 15 residues. V lost 2 bases, J lost 10 bases, and 9 bases stayed unmatched. Looked up from germline, CDR1 is MGHRA and CDR2 is YSYEKL. CDR3 nucleotide sequence: TGCGCCAGCAGCCAAACGGGACAGGGTATCGGCGAGCAGTTCTTC. This sequence encodes CASSQTGQGIGEQFF.

A single count supports this clone. The chain has TRBV10-3 and TRBJ1-1; no clear D. The CDR3 loop spans 12 amino acids. The ends were cut back, 0 bases at V and 5 bases at J, with 4 bases in the middle. Germline lookup yields CDR1 ENHRY and CDR2 SYGVKD. The CDR3 sequence: CAISESRTEAFF. The CDR3, as DNA: TGTGCCATCAGTGAGTCTCGGACTGAAGCTTTCTTT.

In nucleotides, the CDR3 is TGTGCCAGCAGCTTAGCACTTACGCGGGGTGACACAGATACGCAGTATTTT. Its translation is CASSLALTRGDTDTQYF. The V gene is TRBV7-2, the J gene TRBJ2-3; D may be TRBD2 (6 bases). Looked up from germline, CDR1 is SGHTA and CDR2 is FQGNSA. V was clipped by 0 bases and J by 2 bases, with 15 bases between them. The CDR3 totals 17 residues.

V gene TRBV18 combines with J gene TRBJ1-4; the D is unclear. Looked up from germline, CDR1 is KGHSH and CDR2 is LQKENI. The CDR3 extends over 16 amino acids. Trimming took 3 bases from V and 5 from J, leaving 16 bases between them. CDR3 loop: CASSPPSREQNEKLFF. The DNA for the CDR3 is TGTGCCAGCTCACCGCCCTCCCGGGAGCAAAATGAAAAACTGTTTTTT.